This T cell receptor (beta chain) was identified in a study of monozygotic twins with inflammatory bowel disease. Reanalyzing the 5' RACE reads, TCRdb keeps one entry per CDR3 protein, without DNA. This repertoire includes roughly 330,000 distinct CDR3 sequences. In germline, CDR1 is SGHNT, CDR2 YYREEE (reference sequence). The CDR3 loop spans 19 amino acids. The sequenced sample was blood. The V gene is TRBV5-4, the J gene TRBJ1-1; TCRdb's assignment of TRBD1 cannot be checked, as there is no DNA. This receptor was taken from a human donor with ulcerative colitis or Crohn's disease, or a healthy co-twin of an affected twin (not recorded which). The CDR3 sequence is CASSLLRPIPGQGNTEAFF.